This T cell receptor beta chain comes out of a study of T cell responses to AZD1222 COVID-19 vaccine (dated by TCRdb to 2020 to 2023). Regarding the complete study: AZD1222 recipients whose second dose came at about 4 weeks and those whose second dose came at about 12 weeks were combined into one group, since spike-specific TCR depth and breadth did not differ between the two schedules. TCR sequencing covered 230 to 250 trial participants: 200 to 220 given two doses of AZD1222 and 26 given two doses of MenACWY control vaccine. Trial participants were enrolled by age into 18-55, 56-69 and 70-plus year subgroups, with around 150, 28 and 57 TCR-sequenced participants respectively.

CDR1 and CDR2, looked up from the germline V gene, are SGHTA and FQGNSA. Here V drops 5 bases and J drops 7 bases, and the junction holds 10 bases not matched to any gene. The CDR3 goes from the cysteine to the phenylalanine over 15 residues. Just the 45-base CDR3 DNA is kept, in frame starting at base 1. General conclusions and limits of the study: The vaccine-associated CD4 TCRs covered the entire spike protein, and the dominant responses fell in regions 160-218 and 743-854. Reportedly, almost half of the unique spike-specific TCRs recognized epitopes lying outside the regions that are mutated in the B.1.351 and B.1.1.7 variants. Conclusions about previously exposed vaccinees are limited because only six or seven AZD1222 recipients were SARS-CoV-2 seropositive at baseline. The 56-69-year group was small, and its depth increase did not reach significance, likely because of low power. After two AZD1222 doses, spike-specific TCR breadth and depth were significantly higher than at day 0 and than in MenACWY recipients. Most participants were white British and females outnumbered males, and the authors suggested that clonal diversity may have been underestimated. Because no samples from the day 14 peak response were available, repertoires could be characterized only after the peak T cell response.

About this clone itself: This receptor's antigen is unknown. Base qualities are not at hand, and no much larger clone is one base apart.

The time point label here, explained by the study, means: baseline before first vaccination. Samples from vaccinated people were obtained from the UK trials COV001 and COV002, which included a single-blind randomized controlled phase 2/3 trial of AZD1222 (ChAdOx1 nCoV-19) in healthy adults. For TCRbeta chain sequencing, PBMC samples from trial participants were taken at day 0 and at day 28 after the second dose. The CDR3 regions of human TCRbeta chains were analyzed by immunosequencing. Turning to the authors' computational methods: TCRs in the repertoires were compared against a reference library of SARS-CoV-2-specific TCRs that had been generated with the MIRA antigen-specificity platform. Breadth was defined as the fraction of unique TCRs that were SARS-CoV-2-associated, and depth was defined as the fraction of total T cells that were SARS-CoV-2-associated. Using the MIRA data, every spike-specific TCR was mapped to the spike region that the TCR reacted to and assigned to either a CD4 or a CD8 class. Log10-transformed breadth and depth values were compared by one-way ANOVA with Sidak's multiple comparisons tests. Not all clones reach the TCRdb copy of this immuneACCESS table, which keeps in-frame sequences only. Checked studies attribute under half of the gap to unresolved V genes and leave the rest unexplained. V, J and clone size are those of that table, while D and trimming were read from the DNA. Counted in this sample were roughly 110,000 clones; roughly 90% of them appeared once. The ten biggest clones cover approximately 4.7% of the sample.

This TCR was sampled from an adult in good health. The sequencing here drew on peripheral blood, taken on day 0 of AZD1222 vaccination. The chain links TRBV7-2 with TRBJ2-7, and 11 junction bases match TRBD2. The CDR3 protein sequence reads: CASSATSGSTGEQYF. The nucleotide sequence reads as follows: TGTGCCAGCAGCGCCACTAGCGGGAGTACGGGGGAGCAGTACTTC.